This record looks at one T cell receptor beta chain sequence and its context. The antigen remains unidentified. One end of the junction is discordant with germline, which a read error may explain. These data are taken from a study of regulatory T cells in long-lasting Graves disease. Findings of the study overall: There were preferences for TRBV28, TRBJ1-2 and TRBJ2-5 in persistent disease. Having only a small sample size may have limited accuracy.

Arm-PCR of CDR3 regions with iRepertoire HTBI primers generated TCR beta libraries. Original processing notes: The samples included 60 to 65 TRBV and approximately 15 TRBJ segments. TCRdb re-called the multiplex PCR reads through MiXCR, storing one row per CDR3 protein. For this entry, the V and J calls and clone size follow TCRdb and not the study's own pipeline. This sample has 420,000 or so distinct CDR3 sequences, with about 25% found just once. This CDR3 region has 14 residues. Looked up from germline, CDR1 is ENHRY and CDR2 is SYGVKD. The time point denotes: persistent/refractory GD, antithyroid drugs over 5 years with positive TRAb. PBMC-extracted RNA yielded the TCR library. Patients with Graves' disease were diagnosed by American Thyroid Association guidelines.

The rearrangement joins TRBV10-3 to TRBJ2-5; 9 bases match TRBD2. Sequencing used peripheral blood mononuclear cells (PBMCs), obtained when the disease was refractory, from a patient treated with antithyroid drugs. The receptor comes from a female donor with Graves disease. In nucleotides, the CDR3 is TGTACCATCAGTGGGGCTAGCGGGATGGAGACCCAGTACTTC. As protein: CTISGASGMETQYF.